The next 27 T cell receptor beta chains were all read from a single sample in a study of OX40 agonist ivuxolimab in advanced cancers. The method was immunoSEQ multiplex PCR; TCRdb's version includes in-frame clones alone and lacks a portion of them. The sample includes tens of thousands of clones, roughly nine tenths of them seen just once. Sequences were derived from CD4+ or CD8+ T cells sorted from blood, sampled in a trial of the OX40 agonist ivuxolimab. The receptors derive from an adult with an advanced solid tumor such as melanoma, head and neck, liver or kidney cancer.

This chain links TRBV7-9 with TRBJ2-5; 8 positions agree with TRBD1. The CDR3 is 16 residues long. The V segment lost 3 bases and the J segment 5 bases; nucleotides outside the gene matches: 11. Germline V CDR1 and CDR2: SEHNR, FQNEAQ (reference sequence). CDR3 in amino acids: CASSFGRGPLRETQYF. In nucleotides, the CDR3 is TGTGCCAGCAGCTTTGGCAGGGGGCCCCTCAGGGAGACCCAGTACTTC.

V is TRBV5-4 and J is TRBJ2-1; 9 bases align to TRBD1. V gave up 6 bases and J gave up 9 bases; unmatched junction bases: 10. The CDR3 length is 14 residues. From germline, CDR1 is SGHNT and CDR2 YYREEE (reference sequence). CDR3 region: CASKGQGKTGEQFF. CDR3 nucleotides: TGTGCCAGCAAAGGACAGGGGAAAACGGGTGAGCAGTTCTTC.

V and J are TRBV5-1 and TRBJ1-5, with no clear D. Between the trimmed V and J ends, which lost 0 bases and 2 bases, there was a span of 9 bases. This CDR3 has 15 residues. Germline V gives CDR1 SGHRS, CDR2 YFSETQ. In nucleotides, the CDR3 is TGCGCCAGCAGCTTGGGGACGGCGGGCAATCAGCCCCAGCATTTT. Amino acids: CASSLGTAGNQPQHF.

The chain employs TRBV5-4 and TRBJ1-1, with D possibly TRBD1 on 6 matching bases. V dropped 4 bases and J dropped 2 bases, with 9 bases sitting between them. Germline values: CDR1 SGHNT, CDR2 YYREEE (reference sequence). The CDR3 length is 13 residues. The CDR3 DNA sequence: TGTGCCAGCAGCGTGGACAGAAACACTGAAGCTTTCTTT. Residues: CASSVDRNTEAFF. Based on the CDR3 plus reference TRBV5-4 and TRBJ1-1, the full variable domain is ETGVTQSPTHLIKTRGQQVTLRCSSQSGHNTVSWYQQALGQGPQFIFQYYREEENGRGNFPPRFSGLQFPNYSSELNVNALELDDSALYLCASSVDRNTEAFFGQGTRLTVV.

V and J are TRBV5-1 and TRBJ2-5; 11 bases line up with TRBD1. CDR1 is SGHRS, CDR2 YFSETQ, per germline. There are 16 residues in the CDR3. The V and J ends lost 4 bases and 1 base, in that order; junction bases with no gene match: 6. CDR3: CASSLTGTGGQETQYF. The CDR3 DNA reads as TGCGCCAGCAGCCTAACCGGGACAGGGGGCCAAGAGACCCAGTACTTC. Based on the CDR3 plus reference TRBV5-1 and TRBJ2-5, the full variable domain is KAGVTQTPRYLIKTRGQQVTLSCSPISGHRSVSWYQQTPGQGLQFLFEYFSETQRNKGNFPGRFSGRQFSNSRSEMNVSTLELGDSALYLCASSLTGTGGQETQYFGPGTRLLVL.

V is TRBV6-6 and J is TRBJ2-7; no definite D call. CDR1 and CDR2 from the germline V gene are MNHNY and SVGAGI (reference sequence). Trimming left V 8 bases short and J 1 base short, with 15 bases between. The CDR3 is 14 residues long. The DNA of the CDR3 is TGTGCCAGCGTCTTTCAGACGGGTTCCTACGAGCAGTACTTC. Encoded protein: CASVFQTGSYEQYF.

The J gene is TRBJ2-3, the V gene TRBV5-1; 7 nucleotides agree with TRBD2. The ends lost 8 bases at V and 0 bases at J; junction bases unmatched: 6. Germline-derived CDR1 and CDR2 are SGHRS and YFSETQ. CDR3 length equals 14 residues. CDR3: CASGGGPSTDTQYF. The DNA of the CDR3 is TGCGCCAGTGGCGGGGGACCTAGCACAGATACGCAGTATTTT.

The chain uses TRBV5-1 and TRBJ2-1, with TRBD1 identical over 10 bases. From germline, CDR1 is SGHRS and CDR2 YFSETQ. CDR3 length: 16 residues. J was trimmed by 4 bases and V by 3 bases; bases with no gene match: 7. CDR3 sequence (DNA): TGCGCCAGCAGCTCGGATGGGACAGGGGTATACAATGAGCAGTTCTTC. This gives the protein CASSSDGTGVYNEQFF.

This clone was seen more than once but under ten times. The rearrangement links TRBV6-1 to TRBJ1-2; no firm D call. The CDR3 spans 13 residues. Germline values: CDR1 MNHNS, CDR2 SASEGT. V dropped 1 base and J dropped 6 bases, with 9 bases sitting between them. The CDR3 region is CASSEVTIDGYTF. The CDR3 nucleotides read TGTGCCAGCAGTGAAGTTACAATAGATGGCTACACCTTC.

This chain links TRBV11-1 with TRBJ2-1; 8 nucleotides agree with TRBD2. The CDR3 is 14 residues long. The junction had 6 bases not matched to a gene; V was cut back by 5 bases and J by 6 bases. Germline loops: CDR1 SGHAT, CDR2 FQDESV (reference sequence). CDR3 in amino acids: CASSIRLASNEQFF. The CDR3 bases are TGTGCCAGCAGCATCCGACTAGCGAGCAATGAGCAGTTCTTC.

This rearrangement joins TRBV11-2 to TRBJ1-2; TRBD1 aligns across 7 bases. With 5 bases clipped from V and 6 bases from J, the junction kept 9 bases outside the gene matches. The germline V gene encodes CDR1 SGHAT and CDR2 FQNNGV. The CDR3 has 14 residues. The DNA for the CDR3 is TGTGCCAGCAGCCCCGGGTCTCAGGGGGATGGCTACACCTTC. Protein sequence: CASSPGSQGDGYTF.

The chain is built from TRBV6-1 and TRBJ2-3; D is uncertain. CDR3 size: 17 residues. Trimming removed 4 bases at V and 5 bases at J, with 22 bases between. Germline V lookup: CDR1 MNHNS, CDR2 SASEGT. CDR3 sequence: CASSVHASNIGLDTQYF. Here the CDR3 DNA reads TGTGCCAGCAGTGTCCATGCCTCGAATATAGGATTAGATACGCAGTATTTT.

The chain is built from TRBV11-3 and TRBJ2-2; TRBD2 matches 12 bases. Germline V gene lookup returns CDR1 SGHNT and CDR2 YENEEA. The CDR3 loop spans 16 amino acids. With 5 bases clipped from V and 3 bases from J, the junction kept 4 bases outside the gene matches. The CDR3, as DNA: TGTGCCAGCAGCGTGACTAGCGGGAGCTACACCGGGGAGCTGTTTTTT. It is translated as CASSVTSGSYTGELFF.

This rearrangement joins TRBV6-6 to TRBJ1-2; 7 bases map to TRBD1. V gave up 4 bases and J gave up 2 bases; unmatched junction bases: 7. The CDR3 runs 15 residues. Germline loops: CDR1 MNHNY, CDR2 SVGAGI (reference sequence). The DNA of the CDR3 is TGTGCCAGCAGTTCCCCGGGACAGACAAACTATGGCTACACCTTC. Encoded protein: CASSSPGQTNYGYTF.

V and J are TRBV27 and TRBJ1-2; 7 bases fit TRBD1. Trimming took 7 bases from V and 4 from J; bases not matched to a gene: 6. The CDR3 contains 13 residues. Germline V gene data show CDR1 as MNHEY and CDR2 as SMNVEV (reference sequence). Here the CDR3 reads CASMRAGGYGYTF. CDR3 nucleotide sequence: TGTGCCAGCATGAGGGCAGGGGGCTATGGCTACACCTTC.

The rearrangement links TRBV5-1 to TRBJ2-2, with D possibly being TRBD1 (6 bases). CDR1 SGHRS and CDR2 YFSETQ come from the germline V gene. The CDR3 is made up of 15 amino acids. The ends were cut back, 4 bases at V and 6 bases at J, with 16 bases in the middle. CDR3 in amino acids: CASSLQGGEAGELFF. In nucleotides, the CDR3 is TGCGCCAGCAGCCTACAGGGCGGAGAGGCCGGGGAGCTGTTTTTT. Full variable domain (remainder filled in from reference TRBV5-1 and TRBJ2-2): KAGVTQTPRYLIKTRGQQVTLSCSPISGHRSVSWYQQTPGQGLQFLFEYFSETQRNKGNFPGRFSGRQFSNSRSEMNVSTLELGDSALYLCASSLQGGEAGELFFGEGSRLTVL.

The chain has TRBV28 and TRBJ2-7; tentatively, D is TRBD2 (5 bases). CDR1 and CDR2 from the germline V gene are MDHEN and SYDVKM. Trimming cost V 4 bases and J 4 bases, with 11 bases left between them. The CDR3 is made up of 13 amino acids. CDR3 in amino acids: CASSYEGVYEQYF. CDR3 nucleotide sequence: TGTGCCAGCAGTTATGAGGGAGTTTACGAGCAGTACTTC.

Only one count was recorded for this clone. The V and J genes are TRBV11-2 and TRBJ2-4; D ambiguous. Trimming took off 0 bases at V and 0 bases at J, with 12 bases between the two ends. The CDR3 runs to 17 residues. Germline CDR1 SGHAT, CDR2 FQNNGV. The CDR3 reads CASSLDLGRIAKNIQYF. In DNA, the CDR3 is TGTGCCAGCAGCTTAGATTTGGGCAGGATAGCCAAAAACATTCAGTACTTC. Based on the CDR3 plus reference TRBV11-2 and TRBJ2-4, the full variable domain is EAGVAQSPRYKIIEKRQSVAFWCNPISGHATLYWYQQILGQGPKLLIQFQNNGVVDDSQLPKDRFSAERLKGVDSTLKIQPAKLEDSAVYLCASSLDLGRIAKNIQYFGAGTRLSVL.

V usage is TRBV19 and J usage is TRBJ1-2, with 7 bases identical to TRBD1. This CDR3 is built from 14 residues. Germline V gene data show CDR1 as LNHDA and CDR2 as SQIVND (reference sequence). V was clipped by 4 bases and J by 0 bases; unmatched bases: 2. CDR3 coding DNA: TGTGCCAGTAGTAGACAGGGCGCTAACTATGGCTACACCTTC. The encoded protein is CASSRQGANYGYTF.

V and J are TRBV20-1 and TRBJ2-3; D not certain. Germline V gene lookup returns CDR1 DFQATT and CDR2 SNEGSKA (reference sequence). The CDR3 consists of 10 residues. The V and J ends lost 3 bases and 4 bases respectively, with 2 bases between them. The DNA of the CDR3 is TGCAGTGCTAGGTCAGATACGCAGTATTTT. It yields the protein CSARSDTQYF.

The CDR3 here is CASRLDNSNQPQHF. CDR3 bases: TGTGCCAGCAGATTGGACAATAGCAATCAGCCCCAGCATTTT. This rearrangement joins TRBV6-1 to TRBJ1-5, with D possibly matching TRBD1 (5 bases). The CDR3 is 14 amino acids. V was trimmed by 6 bases and J by 0 bases, leaving 9 bases between them. The germline V gene encodes CDR1 MNHNS and CDR2 SASEGT.

Notes on this clone: At one of its ends the junction is not consistent with the germline gene, which may arise from a read error. The rearrangement joins TRBV5-5 to TRBJ2-2; 10 bases align to TRBD2. CDR3 size: 15 residues. Germline CDR1 reads SGHKS; CDR2 reads YYEKEE (reference sequence). The CDR3 DNA sequence: TGTGCCAGCAGCCCAGGACTAGCGGACACCGGCGAGCTGTTTTTT. It yields the protein CASSPGLADTGELFF.

This clone was counted a single time. J is TRBJ2-5 and V is TRBV5-1; D not resolved. Trimming left V 0 bases short and J 0 bases short, with 9 bases between. The germline V gene encodes CDR1 SGHRS and CDR2 YFSETQ. The CDR3 spans 15 residues. This CDR3 is CASSLAPGHQETQYF. Written as DNA, the CDR3 is TGCGCCAGCAGCTTGGCCCCCGGGCACCAAGAGACCCAGTACTTC. Using reference TRBV5-1 and TRBJ2-5 for the parts outside the CDR3, the full variable domain is KAGVTQTPRYLIKTRGQQVTLSCSPISGHRSVSWYQQTPGQGLQFLFEYFSETQRNKGNFPGRFSGRQFSNSRSEMNVSTLELGDSALYLCASSLAPGHQETQYFGPGTRLLVL.

The chain joins TRBV10-1 to TRBJ1-2; 10 bases align to TRBD1. Per the germline V gene, CDR1 is WNHNN and CDR2 is SYGVQD (reference sequence). V dropped 5 bases and J dropped 3; count of bases not matched to a gene: 6. The CDR3 consists of 15 residues. This chain's CDR3 is CASSPGQGVHYGYTF. DNA for the CDR3: TGCGCCAGCAGTCCCGGACAGGGGGTACACTATGGCTACACCTTC.

The J gene is TRBJ2-5, the V gene TRBV5-1; D call uncertain. The CDR3 runs 16 residues. Germline V gene sequence: CDR1 SGHRS, CDR2 YFSETQ. The ends were cut back, 4 bases at V and 5 bases at J, with 21 bases in the middle. CDR3 coding DNA: TGCGCCAGCAGCCCTGGTCCATCGGCTGTCGGGGAGACCCAGTACTTC. Its translation: CASSPGPSAVGETQYF.

The CDR3 nucleotides read TGTGCCAGCAGCCCTACTAGCGGGGGGTACGAGCAGTACTTC. It specifies CASSPTSGGYEQYF. This rearrangement joins TRBV7-8 to TRBJ2-7; 12 nucleotides line up with TRBD2. Germline V gene data show CDR1 as SGHVS and CDR2 as FQNEAQ. CDR3 length: 14 amino acids. V lost 5 bases and J lost 4; bases outside the gene matches: 3.

This clone appeared a single time. V usage is TRBV11-2 and J usage is TRBJ1-1; D unresolved. Trimming took off 1 base at V and 3 bases at J, with 6 bases between the two ends. The CDR3 spans 13 residues. Germline CDR1 and CDR2: SGHAT and FQNNGV. Here the CDR3 DNA reads TGTGCCAGCAGCTTAGGGCAGTACACTGAAGCTTTCTTT. Translation: CASSLGQYTEAFF.